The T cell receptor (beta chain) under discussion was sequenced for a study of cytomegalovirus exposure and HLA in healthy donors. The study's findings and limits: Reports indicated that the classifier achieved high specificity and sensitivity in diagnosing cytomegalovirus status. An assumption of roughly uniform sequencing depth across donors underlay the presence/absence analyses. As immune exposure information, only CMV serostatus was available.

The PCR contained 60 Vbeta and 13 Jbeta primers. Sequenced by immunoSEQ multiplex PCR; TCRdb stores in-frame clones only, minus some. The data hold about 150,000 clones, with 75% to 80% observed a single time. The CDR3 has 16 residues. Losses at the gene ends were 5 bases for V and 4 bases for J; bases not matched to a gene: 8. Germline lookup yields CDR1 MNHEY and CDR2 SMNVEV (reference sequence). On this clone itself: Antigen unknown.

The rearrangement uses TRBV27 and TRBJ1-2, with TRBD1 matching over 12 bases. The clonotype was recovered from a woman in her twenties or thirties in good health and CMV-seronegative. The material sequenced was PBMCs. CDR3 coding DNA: TGTGCCAGCAGTCCAAGGGACAGGGGGCAGTTCTATGGCTACACCTTC. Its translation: CASSPRDRGQFYGYTF.